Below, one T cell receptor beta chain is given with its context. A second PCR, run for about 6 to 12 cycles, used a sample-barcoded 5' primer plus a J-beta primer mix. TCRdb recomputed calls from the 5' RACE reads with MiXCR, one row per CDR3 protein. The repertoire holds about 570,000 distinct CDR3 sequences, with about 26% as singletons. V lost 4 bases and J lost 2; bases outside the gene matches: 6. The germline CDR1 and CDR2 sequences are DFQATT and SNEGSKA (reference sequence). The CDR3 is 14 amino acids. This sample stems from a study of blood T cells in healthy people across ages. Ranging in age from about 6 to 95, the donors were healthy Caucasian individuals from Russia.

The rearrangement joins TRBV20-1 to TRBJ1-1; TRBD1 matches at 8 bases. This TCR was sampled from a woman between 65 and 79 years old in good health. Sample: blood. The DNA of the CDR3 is TGCAGTGCTATACCGACAGGGGTAAACACTGAAGCTTTCTTT. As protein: CSAIPTGVNTEAFF.